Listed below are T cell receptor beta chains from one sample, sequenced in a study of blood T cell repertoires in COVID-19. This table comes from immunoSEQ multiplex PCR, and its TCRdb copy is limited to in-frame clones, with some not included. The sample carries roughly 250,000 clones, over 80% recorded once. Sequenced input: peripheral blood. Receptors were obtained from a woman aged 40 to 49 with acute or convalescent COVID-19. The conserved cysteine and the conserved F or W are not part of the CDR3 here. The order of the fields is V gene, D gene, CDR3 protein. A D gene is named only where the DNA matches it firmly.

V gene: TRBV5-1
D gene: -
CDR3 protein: ASSLFQGRSDGYT

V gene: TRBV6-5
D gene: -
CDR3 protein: ASSWVRGNSGNTIY

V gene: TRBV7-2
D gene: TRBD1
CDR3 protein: ASSAGGNEKLF

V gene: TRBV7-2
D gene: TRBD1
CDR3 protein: ASSLGQGGKLF

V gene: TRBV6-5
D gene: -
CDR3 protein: ASSYQGARMHTEAF

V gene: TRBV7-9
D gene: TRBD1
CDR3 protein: ASSRRQGYGYT

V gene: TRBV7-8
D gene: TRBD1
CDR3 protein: ASSSRRDSENEKLF

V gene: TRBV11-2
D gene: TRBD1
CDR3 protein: ASSRVRGQDHQETQY

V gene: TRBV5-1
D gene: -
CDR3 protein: ASSLEGQGGWSNQPQH

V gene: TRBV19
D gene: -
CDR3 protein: ASSSQGNTEAF

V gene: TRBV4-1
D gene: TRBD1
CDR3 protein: ASSPANPGQGTVDYGYT

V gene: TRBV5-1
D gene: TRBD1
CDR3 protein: ASSIRGTGDEKLF

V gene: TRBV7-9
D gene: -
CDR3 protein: ASSSESGELF

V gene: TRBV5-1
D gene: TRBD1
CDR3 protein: ASSLEGQFSYT

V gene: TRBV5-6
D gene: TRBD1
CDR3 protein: ASSPGTGQAF

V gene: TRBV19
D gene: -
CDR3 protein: ASSIGPANYGYT

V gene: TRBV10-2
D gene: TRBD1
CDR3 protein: ASKDRRDYGYT

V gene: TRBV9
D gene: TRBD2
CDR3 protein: ASSVGTPGLAEETQY

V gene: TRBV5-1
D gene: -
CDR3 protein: ASSMGQYTDTQY

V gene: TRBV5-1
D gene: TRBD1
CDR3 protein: ASSLSGTGMADTQY

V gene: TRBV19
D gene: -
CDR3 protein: ASRSGNGETQY

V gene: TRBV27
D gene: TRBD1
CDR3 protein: ASSSSGGWDGYT

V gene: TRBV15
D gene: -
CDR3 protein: ATSRTNYGYT

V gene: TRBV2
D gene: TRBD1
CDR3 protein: STPTSTGGTSGYT

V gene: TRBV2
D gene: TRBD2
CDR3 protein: ASSELAGGVYNEQF

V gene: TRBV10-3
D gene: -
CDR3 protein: AISESGLEGRYGYT

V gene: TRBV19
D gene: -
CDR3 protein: ASSISTYEAF

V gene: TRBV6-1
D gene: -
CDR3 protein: ASSSPGKETQY

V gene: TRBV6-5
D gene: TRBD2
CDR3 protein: ASKLAGGTGELF

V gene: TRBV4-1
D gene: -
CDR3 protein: ASSQGDKEQF

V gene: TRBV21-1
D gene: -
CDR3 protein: ASSNPWGGYNEQF

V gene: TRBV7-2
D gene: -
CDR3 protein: ASSSSRDTQY

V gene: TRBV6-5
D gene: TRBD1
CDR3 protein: ASSSQGEWAF

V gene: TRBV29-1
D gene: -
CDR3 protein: SVGLGGAF

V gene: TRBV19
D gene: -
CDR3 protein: ASSIGPGNYGYT

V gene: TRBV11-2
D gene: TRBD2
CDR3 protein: ASSSGTLSGNEQF

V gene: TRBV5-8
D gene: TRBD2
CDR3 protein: ASTPGLDKTQY